Presented here are 7 T cell receptor beta chains from one specimen sequenced in a study of T cell responses to AZD1222 COVID-19 vaccine. Some clones are missing from TCRdb's copy, which holds only in-frame ones; the method was immunoSEQ multiplex PCR. This sample carries approximately 110,000 clones, about 90% of them seen once, and the ten largest clones take roughly 4.2%. This material consisted of peripheral blood, taken on day 0 of AZD1222 vaccination. All receptors derive from an adult in good health.

V gene TRBV30 combines with J gene TRBJ1-5; D gene unclear. Germline V gene sequence: CDR1 GTSNPN, CDR2 SVGIG (reference sequence). This CDR3 has 15 amino acids. The V gene lost 4 bases and the J gene lost 0 bases, with 13 bases spanning the gap. The CDR3 spells CAWKSGVNSNQPQHF. CDR3 DNA: TGTGCCTGGAAGTCCGGGGTGAATAGCAATCAGCCCCAGCATTTT.

This CDR3 is CASSLGQANEKLFF. CDR3 bases: TGTGCCAGCAGCCTAGGACAGGCTAATGAAAAACTGTTTTTT. The chain is built from TRBV28 and TRBJ1-4, with 7 positions matching TRBD1. Looked up from germline, CDR1 is MDHEN and CDR2 is SYDVKM. CDR3 length: 14 residues. V shed 6 bases and J 3 bases; nucleotides not matched to a gene: 4.

This clone was counted once. The V and J genes are TRBV7-8 and TRBJ1-1, with 7 bases lining up with TRBD1. The CDR3 is 15 amino acids. Trimming cost V 6 bases and J 1 base; bases outside gene matches: 8. CDR1 and CDR2 (germline): SGHVS, FQNEAQ. The CDR3 nucleotides read TGTGCCAGCAGTTTAACCGGGACAGCGAACACTGAAGCTTTCTTT. Protein product: CASSLTGTANTEAFF. Full variable domain (outside the CDR3, taken from reference TRBV7-8 and TRBJ1-1): GAGVSQSPRYKVAKRGQDVALRCDPISGHVSLFWYQQALGQGPEFLTYFQNEAQLDKSGLPSDRFFAERPEGSVSTLKIQRTQQEDSAVYLCASSLTGTANTEAFFGQGTRLTVV.

The chain recombines TRBV30 with TRBJ1-2; D remains unclear. V lost 6 bases and J 4 bases, leaving 12 bases between the germline ends. CDR1 GTSNPN and CDR2 SVGIG come from the germline V gene (reference sequence). The CDR3 has 12 amino acids. The CDR3 here is CACPRGVYGYTF. CDR3 sequence (DNA): TGTGCCTGCCCCCGCGGGGTCTATGGCTACACCTTC.

The gene calls are TRBV19 and TRBJ2-7, with TRBD2 matching 7 bases. CDR1 is LNHDA and CDR2 is SQIVND in the germline V gene (reference sequence). The CDR3 runs 14 residues. V gave up 5 bases and J gave up 6 bases; unmatched junction bases: 10. The CDR3 sequence is CASSSSAGTTEQYF. In DNA, the CDR3 is TGTGCCAGTAGTTCCTCGGCCGGGACTACCGAGCAGTACTTC. Variable domain in full (rest from reference TRBV19 and TRBJ2-7): DGGITQSPKYLFRKEGQNVTLSCEQNLNHDAMYWYRQDPGQGLRLIYYSQIVNDFQKGDIAEGYSVSREKKESFPLTVTSAQKNPTAFYLCASSSSAGTTEQYFGPGTRLTVT.

This chain uses TRBV10-3 with TRBJ1-1; D possibly corresponds to TRBD1 (5 bases). The CDR3 has 13 residues. The germline V and J ends were trimmed by 7 bases and 4 bases, with 13 bases remaining between them. Germline CDR1 and CDR2: ENHRY and SYGVKD. Here the CDR3 DNA reads TGTGCCATCACCCGGGGGGATGGCACTGAAGCTTTCTTT. This translates into CAITRGDGTEAFF.

The chain is built from TRBV29-1 and TRBJ2-1; 10 bases fit TRBD2. The germline V gene has CDR1 SQVTM and CDR2 ANQGSEA. This CDR3 spans 16 amino acids. V shed 1 base and J 4 bases; nucleotides not matched to a gene: 7. The CDR3 loop reads CSVEGLLAGKYNEQFF. In DNA form, the CDR3 reads TGCAGCGTTGAAGGCCTACTAGCGGGAAAGTACAATGAGCAGTTCTTC.